The rows below give T cell receptor beta chains drawn from one sample of a study of OX40 agonist ivuxolimab in advanced cancers. Profiling relied on immunoSEQ multiplex PCR, and the TCRdb table lists in-frame clones only, not all of them. The sample includes roughly 66,000 clones, approximately 80% of them seen just once. The material was CD4+ or CD8+ T cells sorted from blood, obtained in a trial of the OX40 agonist ivuxolimab. Receptors originate from an adult with an advanced solid tumor such as melanoma, head and neck, liver or kidney cancer. CDR3s include the opening cysteine and the closing phenylalanine or tryptophan. A D gene is named only where the DNA matches it firmly. Clone size appears in some rows only: once, few, many, or a class for an expanded clone.

J,V,D,size,CDR3,DNA
TRBJ2-1,TRBV5-5,NA,NA,CASSLDRLSYNEQFF,TGTGCCAGCAGCCTTGACAGGCTGTCCTACAATGAGCAGTTCTTC
TRBJ1-2,TRBV5-1,TRBD1,NA,CASSQERGPPLSGYTF,TGCGCCAGCAGTCAGGAAAGGGGGCCACCACTTTCCGGCTACACCTTC
TRBJ2-3,TRBV5-1,NA,NA,CASSLEADTQYF,TGCGCCAGCAGCTTGGAGGCCGATACGCAGTATTTT
TRBJ1-2,TRBV5-1,NA,once,CASSLGQSYGYTF,TGCGCCAGCAGCTTGGGGCAGTCCTATGGCTACACCTTC
TRBJ2-1,TRBV5-4,NA,NA,CASSTGRSNEQFF,TGTGCCAGCAGCACGGGACGCAGCAATGAGCAGTTCTTC
TRBJ1-5,TRBV7-7,NA,NA,CASSLGRGQPQHF,TGTGCCAGCAGCTTGGGACGGGGTCAGCCCCAGCATTTT
TRBJ2-5,TRBV12-5,TRBD2,once,CASGPGEGTQYF,TGTGCTAGTGGACCCGGGGAGGGGACCCAGTACTTC
TRBJ1-2,TRBV6-5,NA,NA,CASSYSAGWNYGYTF,TGTGCCAGCAGTTACTCGGCAGGGTGGAATTATGGCTACACCTTC
TRBJ1-5,TRBV9,TRBD1,NA,CASSGEGGPNQPQHF,TGTGCCAGCAGCGGGGAAGGGGGCCCCAATCAGCCCCAGCATTTT
TRBJ1-6,TRBV5-4,TRBD1,NA,CASSLGTGLSSYNSPLHF,TGTGCCAGCAGCCTCGGGACAGGGTTAAGCTCCTATAATTCACCCCTCCACTTT
TRBJ2-7,TRBV9,NA,NA,CASSPHGGPDYEQYF,TGTGCCAGCAGCCCACATGGGGGGCCTGACTACGAGCAGTACTTC
TRBJ2-6,TRBV28,NA,NA,CASRYRDHLSGANVLTF,TGTGCCAGCAGGTACAGGGATCACCTCTCTGGGGCCAACGTCCTGACTTTC
TRBJ1-1,TRBV5-1,TRBD1,NA,CASSWGTGALNTEAFF,TGCGCCAGCAGCTGGGGGACAGGGGCCCTGAACACTGAAGCTTTCTTT
TRBJ2-1,TRBV4-2,NA,NA,CASSLRGMSNEQFF,TGTGCCAGCAGCCTACGCGGGATGAGCAATGAGCAGTTCTTC
TRBJ1-2,TRBV7-8,NA,few,CASSPGIVRKGDYGYTF,TGTGCCAGCAGCCCTGGGATAGTAAGGAAGGGGGACTATGGCTACACCTTC